Listed below are T cell receptor beta chains from one sample, sequenced in a study of tumor and adjacent non-tumor tissue in lung cancer. TCRdb redid the calling of the multiplex PCR reads with MiXCR, one entry per CDR3 protein. This table holds around 210,000 distinct CDR3 sequences, 71% found once. The material sequenced was lung tumor tissue. The receptor source for this set is a man in his 60s with non-small cell lung cancer. The CDR3 runs from the conserved cysteine through the conserved F or W. The order of the fields is clone size, V gene, CDR3 length, J gene, D gene, CDR3 DNA, CDR3 protein. A D gene is named only where the DNA matches it firmly. Expanded clones are given a class, and other clones once, few, many or no size at all.

>NA|TRBV24-1|17|TRBJ1-5|NA
TGTGCCACCAGTGATTTGATCTCTGGGGGTAGCAATCAGCCCCAGCATTTT
CATSDLISGGSNQPQHF
>NA|TRBV5-1|15|TRBJ2-3|TRBD2
TGCGCCAGCAGCCAAGGACTAGCGAGCACAGATAGGCAGTATTTT
CASSQGLASTDRQYF
>many|TRBV11-1|12|TRBJ2-5|NA
TGTGCCAGCAGCTCCATCCAAGAGACCCAGTACTTC
CASSSIQETQYF
>NA|TRBV6-2/TRBV6-3|12|TRBJ2-3|NA
TGTGCCAGCAGCTTCACCACAGATACGCAGTATTTT
CASSFTTDTQYF
>once|TRBV28|13|TRBJ1-1|NA
TGTGCCAGCAGTTTTGGGATATCACTTGGAGCTTTCTTT
CASSFGISLGAFF
>once|TRBV12-5|14|TRBJ1-2|TRBD1
TGTGCTATTGGCTCCGGAGAGGGGGCTGGTGGCTACACCTTC
CAIGSGEGAGGYTF
>few|TRBV7-9|12|TRBJ2-1|NA
TGTGCCAGCCGCTTACCTCTCGATGAGCAGCTCTTC
CASRLPLDEQLF
>NA|TRBV11-2|14|TRBJ1-1|NA
TGTGCCATCAGCTTAATCGGGCGGGGCACTGAAACTTTCTTT
CAISLIGRGTETFF
>NA|TRBV12-3/TRBV12-4|14|TRBJ1-2|NA
TGTGCCAGCAGTTTGGCCGGGACAATTGGGAGCTACACCTTC
CASSLAGTIGSYTF
>NA|TRBV20-1|15|TRBJ2-1|TRBD2
TGCAGTGCTAAGTTGTCTAGCGGGGTCTACAACGAGCAGTTCTTC
CSAKLSSGVYNEQFF
>NA|TRBV20-1|14|TRBJ2-3|NA
TGCAGTGCTACCGGTACTAGCATCTCCGATACGCAGAATTTT
CSATGTSISDTQNF
>NA|TRBV5-4|13|TRBJ2-7|NA
TGTGCCAGCGGCCATTGGGGTTCCTACGAGCAGTACTTC
CASGHWGSYEQYF
>few|TRBV5-5|13|TRBJ2-7|NA
TGTGCCAGCACCCGGGCCCCGGGGTACGAGCAGTACTTC
CASTRAPGYEQYF
>NA|TRBV6-2/TRBV6-3|15|TRBJ1-2|NA
TGTGCTAGCAATTATCCCGGACAGACGGGCTATGGCTACACCTTC
CASNYPGQTGYGYTF
>NA|TRBV12-3/TRBV12-4|15|TRBJ2-2|NA
TGTGCCAGCAGTTCAGGCTCCCTGAACACCGGGGAGCTGTTTTTT
CASSSGSLNTGELFF
>few|TRBV18|14|TRBJ2-2|NA
TGTGCCACCCGCGTCCAAGGGGACACCGGGGAGCTGTTTTTT
CATRVQGDTGELFF
>once|TRBV2|14|TRBJ2-2|TRBD2
TGTGCCAACAGTCGTAGCGGGAACACCTGGGAGCTGTTTTTT
CANSRSGNTWELFF
>NA|TRBV20-1|17|TRBJ2-3|TRBD2
TGCAGTGCCCAGTGGACTAGCGTGGGTTTCGTTCTGGATACGCAGTATTTT
CSAQWTSVGFVLDTQYF
>NA|TRBV12-3/TRBV12-4|13|TRBJ2-3|NA
TGTGCCAGCACCCTTGTTAGCACAGATGCGCAGTATTTT
CASTLVSTDAQYF
>NA|TRBV6-5|13|TRBJ1-2|NA
TGTGCCAGCAGTTATGACAGGAACTATGGCTACATCTTC
CASSYDRNYGYIF
>many|TRBV20-1|13|TRBJ2-2|NA
TGCAGTGCTAGAAGGGCGAACACCGGGGAGCTGTTTTTT
CSARRANTGELFF
>few|TRBV28|15|TRBJ1-6|TRBD1
TGTGCCAGCAGTTTTCAGGGGGCATATAATTCACCCCTCCACTTT
CASSFQGAYNSPLHF
>NA|TRBV11-3|16|TRBJ2-3|NA
TGTACCAGCAGTCGCGGACTCTCACAAGGGGCAGATACGCTGTATTTT
CTSSRGLSQGADTLYF
>NA|TRBV12-3/TRBV12-4|15|TRBJ2-3|NA
TGTGTCAGCAGTGCCTACAGGGATTCCGCAGATATGCCGTATTTT
CVSSAYRDSADMPYF
>NA|TRBV11-2|16|TRBJ2-1|TRBD2
TGTGCCAGCAGCATGGGCGGGGGAGGCTACTACAATGAGCAGTTCTTC
CASSMGGGGYYNEQFF
>NA|TRBV20-1|15|TRBJ2-7|TRBD2
TGCAATGCTTCGACCACTAGCGGGAGACCCTCCGGGCAGTACTTC
CNASTTSGRPSGQYF
>NA|TRBV11-2|19|TRBJ2-6|TRBD1
TGTGTTCGCAGCTTAGTTCCAAAGGACAGGCCCTCTGGGGCCAACGTCCTGACTTTC
CVRSLVPKDRPSGANVLTF
>NA|TRBV11-3|14|TRBJ1-1|NA
TGTGCCAGCAGCTCGCACGGAGGGCAGGCTGAAGCTTTCTTT
CASSSHGGQAEAFF
>many|TRBV20-1|15|TRBJ1-2|NA
TGCAGTGCTAGAGATCCCAGAGACGCTAACTATGGCTACACCTTC
CSARDPRDANYGYTF
>few|TRBV30|15|TRBJ2-3|NA
TGTGCCTGGAGTGGACACCTTCTTAGCACAGATACGCAGTATTTT
CAWSGHLLSTDTQYF
>NA|TRBV11-2|14|TRBJ2-2|TRBD1
TGTGCCAGCATTTTACAGGGGGCGGGCGGGGAGCTGTTTTTT
CASILQGAGGELFF
>NA|TRBV29-1|17|TRBJ2-7|NA
TGCAGCGTTGAAGATCACCCCCGGGGCCAAAGCTCCTACGAGCAGTACTTC
CSVEDHPRGQSSYEQYF
>many|TRBV29-1|10|TRBJ1-1|NA
TGCAGCGTTGATTTTGGTGAAGCTTTCTTT
CSVDFGEAFF
>NA|TRBV11-2|15|TRBJ2-5|TRBD1
TGTGCCAGCAGCCCTCGGGACAGTTGCATAGAGACCCAGTACTTC
CASSPRDSCIETQYF
>NA|TRBV12-3/TRBV12-4|14|TRBJ2-7|NA
TGTGACAGCAGTTGGAGGACTACCCTATATGAGCAGTACTTC
CDSSWRTTLYEQYF
>NA|TRBV20-1|16|TRBJ2-3|TRBD1
TGCAGTACTAGAGTGGGACAGCAGATTAGCACAGATACGCAGTATTTT
CSTRVGQQISTDTQYF
>once|TRBV11-3|14|TRBJ2-3|NA
TGTGCCAGCAGCCCCCAGACTAGGCCCGATACTCAGTATTTT
CASSPQTRPDTQYF
>NA|TRBV4-1|17|TRBJ1-5|NA
TGCGCCAGCAGCCAAGGATGGGGTGGTAGCGGCAATCAGTCCCAGCACTTT
CASSQGWGGSGNQSQHF
>once|TRBV12-3/TRBV12-4|13|TRBJ1-1|NA
TGTGCCAGCAGTTCCCAATTGGAGGGGGAAGCTTTCTTT
CASSSQLEGEAFF
>NA|TRBV5-4|13|TRBJ1-2|NA
TGTGCCAGCAGCTTGCTAGTAGGGTCTGGCTACACCTTC
CASSLLVGSGYTF
>once|TRBV7-9|14|TRBJ2-5|NA
TGTGCCAGCAGATCCAACGGACGCCAAGAGACCCAGTACTTC
CASRSNGRQETQYF
>NA|TRBV6-1|13|TRBJ2-7|TRBD1
TGTGCCAGCCGGGACAGGGGAGCCTACGAGCAGTACTTC
CASRDRGAYEQYF
>NA|TRBV7-3|17|TRBJ2-2|TRBD1
TGTGCCAGCAGCTCCCCCCGCGGACAGGCGAACACCGGGGAGCTGTTTTTT
CASSSPRGQANTGELFF
>NA|TRBV29-1|11|TRBJ1-2|NA
TGCAGCGGGCAGGAAAACTATGGCTACACCTTC
CSGQENYGYTF
>few|TRBV5-4|13|TRBJ2-3|NA
TGTGCCAGCAGTTTACATAGCACAGATACGCAGTATTTT
CASSLHSTDTQYF